Following are 18 T cell receptor beta chains from one sample sequenced in a study of CD8+ T cells in alopecia areata. Sorting used CD4, CD8alpha, NKG2D, NKG2ACE and other markers on pooled cutaneous lymph node cells. Following extraction, RNA underwent reverse transcription to cDNA, which served as the sequencing template. Data came from immunoSEQ multiplex PCR; TCRdb stores just in-frame clones and leaves some out. The data show under 20,000 clones, with none appearing a single time. Sample: CD8+ T cells sorted from a lymph node. Receptor source: a C3H/HeJ mouse with alopecia areata. The mice in this strain carry MHC haplotype H2-k.

This clone was seen a few times. Any gene name here is a mouse gene name. The read terminates 4 residues before the CDR3 end, so the remaining end is supplied by the germline J gene. The chain employs TRBV16 and TRBJ2-2; 9 nucleotides agree with TRBD1. Looked up from germline, CDR1 is SGHSA and CDR2 is FRNQAP. The CDR3 has 15 amino acids. V lost 5 bases, J lost 4 bases, and 5 bases stayed unmatched. CDR3 in amino acids: CASSPLTGGTGQLYF. The CDR3 bases that were read are TGTGCAAGCAGCCCCCTGACAGGGGGCACCGGG.

Worth noting for this clone: Mouse names are used for the genes. The CDR3 end lies 4 residues beyond the end of the read and is filled in from the germline J gene. The chain uses TRBV13-1 and TRBJ1-1, with D perhaps TRBD1 (6 bases). Germline V gene data show CDR1 as NSHNY and CDR2 as SYGAGN. V gave up 2 bases and J gave up 0 bases, with 8 bases separating them. The CDR3 loop spans 14 amino acids. The part of the CDR3 DNA that was read is TGTGCCAGCAGTGACACAGGGCCAAACACA. It codes for CASSDTGPNT. In full, the CDR3 reads CASSDTGPNTEVFF.

This clone was observed many times. Gene names refer to mouse genes. CDR3 sequence reads: CASSDRAGAETLYF. The sequenced part of the CDR3 DNA is TGTGCCAGCAGTGATCGGGCAGGGGCAGAA. The chain combines TRBV13-3 with TRBJ2-3; tentative D call: TRBD1 (5 bases). The read is 4 residues too short to cover the CDR3 end, so that end is filled in from the germline J gene. The CDR3 consists of 14 residues. Germline CDR1 and CDR2: NNHDY and SYVADS. V shed 1 base and J shed 3 bases, with 9 bases lying between them.

A note on this clone: Any gene name here is a mouse gene name. The read ends 4 residues early relative to the CDR3; the germline J gene fills the gap. The chain carries TRBV14 and TRBJ2-3, with D maybe TRBD2 (5 bases). The germline V gene has CDR1 SGHDT and CDR2 FRDEAV. V lost 2 bases and J 0 bases, leaving 10 bases between the germline ends. The CDR3 runs 15 residues. The sequenced CDR3 bases are TGTGCCAGCAGTTTGAGAGCTGGGAGTGCAGAA. It is translated as CASSLRAGSAE. The complete CDR3 sequence is CASSLRAGSAETLYF.

In regard to this clone: TCRdb's protein and the translated DNA diverge at residue 14; the protein reported here is the translation of the DNA. The genes are named according to mouse. Read data end 3 residues before the CDR3 end; the end is taken from the germline J gene. The rearrangement links TRBV16 to TRBJ1-3; D possibly corresponds to TRBD1 (6 bases). Germline V lookup: CDR1 SGHSA, CDR2 FRNQAP. There are 17 residues in the CDR3. V lost 0 bases to trimming and J lost 0 bases, with 12 bases between them. Incomplete CDR3 DNA: TGTGCAAGCAGCTTAGATGGGGACAAATATTCTGGAAATACG. It translates to CASSLDGDKYSGNT. The complete CDR3 protein is CASSLDGDKYSGNTLYF.

About this clone: Genes here carry mouse names. The part of the CDR3 DNA that was read is TGTGCCAGCAGCCATAGACTGGGGAACCAAGAC. It specifies CASSHRLGNQD. The CDR3 reads in full as CASSHRLGNQDTQYF. The chain couples TRBV5 to TRBJ2-5, with 8 bases that match TRBD2. The DNA ends 4 residues before the CDR3 does, and the rest of the CDR3 is filled in from the germline J gene. J lost 0 bases, V lost 3 bases, and 2 bases had no gene match. The CDR3 has 15 residues. CDR1 is LGHNA and CDR2 is YNLKQL in the germline V gene (reference sequence).

Many counts were recorded for this clone. The gene names here belong to mouse. The read ends 4 residues before the CDR3 terminus; that terminus is restored from the germline J gene. The rearrangement uses TRBV19 and TRBJ2-3; 14 bases are a match to TRBD2. The CDR3 totals 17 residues. The V segment lost 4 bases and the J segment 0 bases; nucleotides outside the gene matches: 4. CDR1 is FNHDT and CDR2 is SITEND in the germline V gene (reference sequence). The DNA read from the CDR3 is TGTGCCAGCAGTCCCGGGACTGGGGGGGCTAGTGCAGAA. Its protein is CASSPGTGGASAE. The full CDR3 protein is CASSPGTGGASAETLYF.

This clone came up a few times. Gene names follow the mouse nomenclature. With the read ending 4 residues before the CDR3 end, the germline J gene is used to fill in that end. The gene calls are TRBV29 and TRBJ2-7, with D maybe TRBD1 (6 bases). CDR1 is MSHET, CDR2 SYDVDS, per germline. CDR3 length equals 13 residues. V dropped 6 bases and J dropped 2 bases, with 11 bases sitting between them. The covered CDR3 bases are TGTGCTAGCAGCCCGGACAGAACCTAT. Its translation: CASSPDRTY. In full, the CDR3 is CASSPDRTYEQYF. Drawing the rest from reference TRBV29 and TRBJ2-7, the complete variable domain is DMKVTQMPRYLIKRMGENVLLECGQDMSHETMYWYRQDPGLGLQLIYISYDVDSNSEGDIPKGYRVSRKKREHFSLILDSAKTNQTSVYFCASSPDRTYEQYFGPGTRLTVL.

This clone appeared a few times. The listed genes are named as in mouse. The CDR3 extends 4 residues past the end of the read, so its final part is completed from the germline J gene. V gene TRBV19 combines with J gene TRBJ2-1, with 11 bases fitting TRBD2. CDR1 and CDR2 from the germline V gene are FNHDT and SITEND (reference sequence). The CDR3 consists of 14 residues. The CDR3 DNA, read in part, is TGTGCCAGCAGTCCAGGGACTGGGGGACCT. Translation gives CASSPGTGGP. The whole CDR3 is CASSPGTGGPEQFF.

This clone was seen at least ten times. Gene names are the mouse ones. The read finishes 4 residues shy of the CDR3 end, and the germline J gene is used to complete it. This chain joins TRBV13-3 and TRBJ2-5; D may be TRBD1 (5 bases). This CDR3 is 14 amino acids long. In germline, CDR1 is NNHDY, CDR2 SYVADS. Between the trimmed V and J ends, which lost 1 base and 0 bases, there was a span of 6 bases. The CDR3 sequence is CASSDQGNQDTQYF. CDR3 DNA (partial): TGTGCCAGCAGTGATCAGGGTAACCAAGAC. The full variable domain, rest sourced from reference TRBV13-3 and TRBJ2-5, is EAAVTQSPRSKVAVTGGKVTLSCHQTNNHDYMYWYRQDTGHGLRLIHYSYVADSTEKGDIPDGYKASRPSQENFSLILELASLSQTAVYFCASSDQGNQDTQYFGPGTRLLVL.

This clone was seen a handful of times. The gene names here belong to mouse. Read data end 4 residues before the CDR3 end; the end is taken from the germline J gene. The V gene is TRBV19, the J gene TRBJ1-1, with D perhaps TRBD1 (6 bases). The CDR3 has 14 residues. Trimming pared 2 bases from V and 0 bases from J, leaving 8 bases between. The V gene's germline CDR1 is FNHDT and CDR2 SITEND (reference sequence). The sequenced part of the CDR3 DNA is TGTGCCAGCAGTATCGGGACAACAAACACA. It specifies CASSIGTTNT. The full CDR3 is CASSIGTTNTEVFF.

This clone was counted between two and nine times. The germline and genes are mouse ones. Read sequence stops 4 residues before the CDR3 end, and the germline J gene provides the missing end. The chain joins TRBV1 to TRBJ2-5, with TRBD2 matching 8 bases. The CDR3 consists of 15 residues. Germline values: CDR1 NSQYPW, CDR2 LRSPGD (reference sequence). CDR3 protein: CTCSADLGGTDTQYF. The part of the CDR3 DNA that was read is TGCACCTGCAGTGCAGATCTGGGGGGTACGGAC.

The sample holds a few counts of this clone. Genes and germline come from the mouse. The read terminates 4 residues before the CDR3 end, so the remaining end is supplied by the germline J gene. The rearrangement joins TRBV26 to TRBJ2-5; 7 bases line up with TRBD1. The V gene end was trimmed by 4 bases and the J gene end by 2 bases; junction bases not matched to a gene: 6. CDR1 and CDR2 (germline): KGHPV, FQNQEV (reference sequence). CDR3 length equals 15 residues. CDR3 DNA, as far as it was read: TGTGCCAGCAGTCCGACAGGGAGAGTCCAAGAC. Its protein is CASSPTGRVQD. The whole CDR3 protein is CASSPTGRVQDTQYF.

This clone was recorded many times. Genes and germline are mouse. The read ends 4 residues before the CDR3 terminus; that terminus is restored from the germline J gene. This CDR3 is also generated by other DNA sequences in the sample. The rearrangement links TRBV1 to TRBJ2-3, with 9 bases lining up with TRBD2. Trimming took 3 bases from V and 2 from J; bases not matched to a gene: 0. Per germline, CDR1 NSQYPW and CDR2 LRSPGD (reference sequence). The CDR3 runs 14 residues. The CDR3 region is CTCSAGGAAETLYF. The CDR3 bases that were read are TGCACCTGCAGTGCTGGGGGGGCTGCAGAA.

This clone was counted only a few times. Germline and genes here are mouse. The CDR3 end lies 4 residues beyond the end of the read and is filled in from the germline J gene. Within the sample, other DNA sequences also encode this same CDR3. This rearrangement joins TRBV19 to TRBJ2-1; perhaps TRBD2 as D (5 bases). The germline V and J ends were trimmed by 2 bases and 0 bases, with 6 bases remaining between them. The CDR3 runs 14 residues. Germline values: CDR1 FNHDT, CDR2 SITEND (reference sequence). The sequenced part of the CDR3 DNA is TGTGCCAGCAGTATCACTGGTAACTATGCT. Translating it yields CASSITGNYA. The whole CDR3 protein is CASSITGNYAEQFF. The full variable domain, its missing parts supplied by reference TRBV19 and TRBJ2-1, is GGIITQTPKFLIGQEGQKLTLKCQQNFNHDTMYWYRQDSGKGLRLIYYSITENDLQKGDLSEGYDASREKKSSFSLTVTSAQKNEMAVFLCASSITGNYAEQFFGPGTRLTVL.

A remark on this clone: Gene names and germline refer to mouse. Read coverage stops 4 residues before the CDR3 terminus; the germline J gene supplies the remainder. The chain has TRBV13-2 and TRBJ2-7, with 10 bases matching TRBD2. Germline assignment: CDR1 NNHNN and CDR2 SYGAGS (reference sequence). The length of the CDR3 is 13 residues. V dropped 5 bases and J dropped 2; count of bases not matched to a gene: 1. CDR3 residues: CASGGTGAYEQYF. CDR3 DNA, as far as it was read: TGTGCCAGCGGCGGGACTGGGGCCTAT.

This clone was seen more than once but under ten times. Gene names follow the mouse nomenclature. Read data end 4 residues before the CDR3 end; the end is taken from the germline J gene. The chain employs TRBV19 and TRBJ2-7; TRBD2 agrees at 11 bases. Germline V gene sequence: CDR1 FNHDT, CDR2 SITEND (reference sequence). This CDR3 is 14 amino acids long. The CDR3 sequence is CASSPDWGVYEQYF. Incomplete CDR3 DNA: TGTGCCAGCAGTCCGGACTGGGGGGTATAT. The whole variable domain, filled in from reference TRBV19 and TRBJ2-7, reads GGIITQTPKFLIGQEGQKLTLKCQQNFNHDTMYWYRQDSGKGLRLIYYSITENDLQKGDLSEGYDASREKKSSFSLTVTSAQKNEMAVFLCASSPDWGVYEQYFGPGTRLTVL.

Comment on this clone: Genes and germline come from the mouse. The sequenced fragment ends 4 residues before the CDR3 boundary, so the rest is inferred from the germline J gene. V gene TRBV5 combines with J gene TRBJ2-7; unclear D gene. From germline, CDR1 is LGHNA and CDR2 YNLKQL (reference sequence). The length of the CDR3 is 13 residues. Trimming took 0 bases from V and 2 from J, leaving 5 bases between them. The CDR3: CASSQEQTYEQYF. The CDR3 DNA, read in part, is TGTGCCAGCAGCCAAGAACAGACCTAT.